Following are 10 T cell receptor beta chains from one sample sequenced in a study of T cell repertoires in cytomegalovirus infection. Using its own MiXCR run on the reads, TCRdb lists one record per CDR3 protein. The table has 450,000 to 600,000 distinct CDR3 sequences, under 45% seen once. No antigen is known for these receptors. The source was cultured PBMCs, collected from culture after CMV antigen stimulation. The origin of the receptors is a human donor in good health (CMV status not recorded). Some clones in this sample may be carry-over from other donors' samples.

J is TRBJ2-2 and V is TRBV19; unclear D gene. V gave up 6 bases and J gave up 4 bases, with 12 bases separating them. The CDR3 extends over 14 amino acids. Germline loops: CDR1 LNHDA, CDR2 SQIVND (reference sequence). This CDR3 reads CASRWGTGTGELFF. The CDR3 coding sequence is TGTGCCAGTAGGTGGGGTACCGGCACCGGGGAGCTGTTTTTT.

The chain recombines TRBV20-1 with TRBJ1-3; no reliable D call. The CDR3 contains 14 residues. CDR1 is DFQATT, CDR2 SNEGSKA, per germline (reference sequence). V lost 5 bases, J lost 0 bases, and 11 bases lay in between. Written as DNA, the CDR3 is TGCAGTGCTCGGGCCCCGATCTCTGGAAACACCATATATTTT. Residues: CSARAPISGNTIYF.

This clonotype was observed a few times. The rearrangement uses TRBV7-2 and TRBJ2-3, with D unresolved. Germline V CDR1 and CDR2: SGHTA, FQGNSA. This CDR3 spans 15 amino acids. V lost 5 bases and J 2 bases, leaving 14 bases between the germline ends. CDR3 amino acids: CASSLPQVPTDTQYF. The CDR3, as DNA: TGTGCCAGCAGCCTACCCCAAGTGCCCACAGATACGCAGTATTTT.

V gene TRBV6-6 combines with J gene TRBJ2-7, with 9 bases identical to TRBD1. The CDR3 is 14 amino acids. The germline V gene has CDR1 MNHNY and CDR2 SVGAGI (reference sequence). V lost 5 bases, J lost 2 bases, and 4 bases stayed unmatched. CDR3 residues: CASSEWDRAYEQYF. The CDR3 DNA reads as TGTGCCAGCAGTGAATGGGACAGGGCCTACGAGCAGTACTTC.

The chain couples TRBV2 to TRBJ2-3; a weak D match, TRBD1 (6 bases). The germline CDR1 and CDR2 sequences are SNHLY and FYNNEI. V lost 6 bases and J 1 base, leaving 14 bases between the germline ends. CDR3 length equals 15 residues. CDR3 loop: CASRGLGQRTDTQYF. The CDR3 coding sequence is TGTGCCAGCAGGGGGTTAGGACAGCGCACAGATACGCAGTATTTT. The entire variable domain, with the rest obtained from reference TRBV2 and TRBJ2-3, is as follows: EPEVTQTPSHQVTQMGQEVILRCVPISNHLYFYWYRQILGQKVEFLVSFYNNEISEKSEIFDDQFSVERPDGSNFTLKIRSTKLEDSAMYFCASRGLGQRTDTQYFGPGTRLTVL.

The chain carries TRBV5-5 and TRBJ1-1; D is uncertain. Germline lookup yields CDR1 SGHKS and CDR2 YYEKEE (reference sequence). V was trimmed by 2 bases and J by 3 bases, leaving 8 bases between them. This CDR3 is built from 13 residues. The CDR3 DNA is TGTGCCAGCAGCTTCGGCGCGGACACTGAAGCTTTCTTT. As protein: CASSFGADTEAFF.

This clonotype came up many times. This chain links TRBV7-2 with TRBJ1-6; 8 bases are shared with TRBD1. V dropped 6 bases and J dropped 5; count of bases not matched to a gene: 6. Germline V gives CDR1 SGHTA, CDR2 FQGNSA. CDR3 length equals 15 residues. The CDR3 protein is CASRERQGHNSPLHF. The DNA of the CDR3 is TGTGCCAGCAGAGAGAGACAGGGGCATAATTCACCCCTCCACTTT.

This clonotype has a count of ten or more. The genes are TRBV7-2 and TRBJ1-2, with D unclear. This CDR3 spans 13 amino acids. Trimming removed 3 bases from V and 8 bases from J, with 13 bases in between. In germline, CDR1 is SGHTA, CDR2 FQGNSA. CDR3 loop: CASSFTPGGGYTF. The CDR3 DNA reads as TGTGCCAGCAGCTTCACACCCGGCGGGGGCTACACCTTC.

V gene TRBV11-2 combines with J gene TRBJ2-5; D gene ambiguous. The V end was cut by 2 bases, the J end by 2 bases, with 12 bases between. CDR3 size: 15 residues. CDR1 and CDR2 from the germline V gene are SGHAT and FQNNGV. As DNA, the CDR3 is TGTGCCAGCAGCTTATTATACGTCAAACAAGAGACCCAGTACTTC. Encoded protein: CASSLLYVKQETQYF.

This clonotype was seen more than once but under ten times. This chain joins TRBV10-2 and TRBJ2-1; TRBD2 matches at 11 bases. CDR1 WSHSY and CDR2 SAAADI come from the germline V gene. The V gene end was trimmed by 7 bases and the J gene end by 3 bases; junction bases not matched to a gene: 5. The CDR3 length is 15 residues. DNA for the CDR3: TGCGCCAGCACCCGAACTAGCGGGAGCTACAATGAGCAGTTCTTC. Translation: CASTRTSGSYNEQFF.